This entry lists 19 T cell receptor beta chains sequenced from one sample in a study of cytomegalovirus exposure and HLA in healthy donors. A multiplex PCR was run with 60 Vbeta primers and 13 Jbeta primers. Method: immunoSEQ multiplex PCR; TCRdb's copy keeps in-frame clones and lacks some. This sample has 75,000 to 100,000 clones, with 60% to 80% found just once. Sequencing was carried out using PBMCs. These receptors all stem from a man aged 60-69 years in good health and CMV-seronegative.

This chain links TRBV9 with TRBJ1-1; D gene ambiguous. The CDR3 consists of 14 residues. Germline CDR1 is SGDLS and CDR2 is YYNGEE. V lost 4 bases, J lost 0 bases, and 10 bases lay in between. CDR3 sequence reads: CASSPVGVNTEAFF. CDR3 DNA: TGTGCCAGCAGCCCTGTGGGAGTGAACACTGAAGCTTTCTTT.

The CDR3 spells CASSSSRQGESPLHF. The CDR3 bases are TGTGCCAGCAGCTCAAGTCGACAGGGCGAATCACCCCTCCACTTT. V usage is TRBV7-9 and J usage is TRBJ1-6; 7 nucleotides line up with TRBD1. Trimming cost V 4 bases and J 10 bases; bases outside gene matches: 10. This CDR3 comprises 15 residues. Germline lookup yields CDR1 SEHNR and CDR2 FQNEAQ (reference sequence). The variable domain in full, completed from reference TRBV7-9 and TRBJ1-6, reads DTGVSQNPRHKITKRGQNVTFRCDPISEHNRLYWYRQTLGQGPEFLTYFQNEAQLEKSRLLSDRFSAERPKGSFSTLEIQRTEQGDSAMYLCASSSSRQGESPLHFGNGTRLTVT.

This clone was counted only a few times. The chain combines TRBV5-1 with TRBJ1-3; unclear D gene. Trimming left V 1 base short and J 7 bases short, with 12 bases between. Germline loops: CDR1 SGHRS, CDR2 YFSETQ. The CDR3 length is 14 residues. For the CDR3, the DNA is TGCGCCAGCAGCTTGAGAGAGGTGTCGAACACCATATATTTT. Its translation is CASSLREVSNTIYF.

This chain uses TRBV7-3 with TRBJ2-3; 12 bases map to TRBD2. The CDR3 has 16 residues. Germline V lookup: CDR1 SGHTA, CDR2 FQGTGA. V shed 5 bases, J shed 2 bases, and the junction held 5 bases outside the gene matches. This CDR3 is CASSLGTSGSTDTQYF. CDR3 in DNA: TGTGCCAGCAGCCTCGGGACTAGCGGGTCCACAGATACGCAGTATTTT.

This clone was picked up many times. The chain combines TRBV25-1 with TRBJ1-2, with no clear D. V was cut by 5 bases and J by 4 bases, with 8 bases left in between. CDR3 length: 12 residues. Germline lookup yields CDR1 MGHDK and CDR2 SYGVNS. DNA for the CDR3: TGTGCCAGCAGTACCAGTGCCTATGGCTACACCTTC. It encodes CASSTSAYGYTF.

This clone has a single count. This chain links TRBV18 with TRBJ2-7; no reliable D call. The germline gives CDR1 KGHSH, CDR2 LQKENI. The CDR3 sequence is 16 residues long. Trimming pared 0 bases from V and 5 bases from J, leaving 17 bases between. DNA of the CDR3: TGTGCCAGCTCACCACCCTCCCCGTCAGGATATCACGAGCAGTACTTC. Its translation: CASSPPSPSGYHEQYF.

The chain has TRBV6-4 and TRBJ2-7, with 11 bases lining up with TRBD1. The CDR3 runs 13 residues. Germline assignment: CDR1 MRHNA and CDR2 SNTAGT. Trimming cost V 3 bases and J 6 bases; bases outside gene matches: 1. CDR3 bases: TGTGCCAGCAGTGAAGGGACAGGGGGCGAGCAGTACTTC. Translating gives CASSEGTGGEQYF.

This chain joins TRBV14 and TRBJ1-4, with TRBD1 matching over 7 bases. V shed 0 bases and J 8 bases; nucleotides not matched to a gene: 9. The V gene's germline CDR1 is SGHDN and CDR2 FVKESK. The CDR3 has 16 amino acids. CDR3 loop: CASSQDLGVQGEKLFF. CDR3 in DNA: TGTGCCAGCAGCCAAGATCTCGGGGTACAGGGGGAAAAACTGTTTTTT. The entire variable domain, with the rest obtained from reference TRBV14 and TRBJ1-4, is as follows: EAGVTQFPSHSVIEKGQTVTLRCDPISGHDNLYWYRRVMGKEIKFLLHFVKESKQDESGMPNNRFLAERTGGTYSTLKVQPAELEDSGVYFCASSQDLGVQGEKLFFGSGTQLSVL.

The gene calls are TRBV28 and TRBJ2-1; TRBD1 might be the D (5 bases). This CDR3 spans 15 amino acids. Trimming shortened V by 6 bases and J by 2 bases, and 14 bases separated the two germline ends. Per the germline V gene, CDR1 is MDHEN and CDR2 is SYDVKM. The CDR3 coding sequence is TGTGCCAGCAGGTTCGACCAGGGCACCTACAATGAGCAGTTCTTC. Protein sequence: CASRFDQGTYNEQFF. The full variable domain, with the rest looked up from reference TRBV28 and TRBJ2-1, is DVKVTQSSRYLVKRTGEKVFLECVQDMDHENMFWYRQDPGLGLRLIYFSYDVKMKEKGDIPEGYSVSREKKERFSLILESASTNQTSMYLCASRFDQGTYNEQFFGPGTRLTVL.

V gene TRBV7-6 combines with J gene TRBJ1-2, with TRBD1 as a possible D gene (5 bases). CDR1 SGHVS and CDR2 FNYEAQ come from the germline V gene. This CDR3 spans 15 amino acids. V lost 1 base to trimming and J lost 6 bases, with 15 bases between them. The CDR3 reads CASSLDFRGEDGYTF. The CDR3 DNA reads TGTGCCAGCAGCTTAGATTTTCGAGGGGAGGATGGCTACACCTTC.

This clone was recorded once. One end of the junction does not line up with germline, which may come from a read error. This chain joins TRBV6-1 and TRBJ2-5, with D possibly matching TRBD1 (5 bases). Germline V gene data show CDR1 as MNHNS and CDR2 as SASEGT. CDR3 length: 13 amino acids. Here the CDR3 reads CASSWTLQEAQYF. As DNA, the CDR3 is TGTGCCAGCAGCTGGACACTTCAAGAGGCCCAGTACTTC.

This rearrangement joins TRBV5-1 to TRBJ1-3; the D gene is possibly TRBD1 (6 bases). V shed 4 bases and J shed 3 bases, with 14 bases lying between them. The CDR3 has 15 residues. Germline CDR1 reads SGHRS; CDR2 reads YFSETQ. This CDR3 reads CASSDPQGSGNTIYF. CDR3 nucleotide sequence: TGCGCCAGCAGCGACCCCCAGGGGAGTGGAAACACCATATATTTT.

This clone was found once. CDR3 region: CASSLRGSGYNEQFF. The CDR3 DNA reads as TGTGCCAGCAGCCTCCGTGGTAGCGGCTACAATGAGCAGTTCTTC. The chain has TRBV6-5 and TRBJ2-1, with D perhaps matching TRBD2 (6 bases). Looked up from germline, CDR1 is MNHEY and CDR2 is SVGAGI. The CDR3 totals 15 residues. V was trimmed by 6 bases and J by 3 bases, leaving 15 bases between them.

The CDR3 DNA reads TGTGCCAGCAGACGGGGGACCGACTCTGGGGCCAACGTCCTGACTTTC. Amino acids: CASRRGTDSGANVLTF. This chain connects TRBV7-9 to TRBJ2-6; D perhaps matches TRBD2 (6 bases). Germline CDR1 and CDR2: SEHNR and FQNEAQ (reference sequence). V dropped 6 bases and J dropped 0 bases, with 12 bases sitting between them. This CDR3 is 16 amino acids long.

This chain connects TRBV5-6 to TRBJ2-2; TRBD2 matches 9 bases. CDR1 is SGHDT, CDR2 YYEEEE, per germline. Trimming at V came to 7 bases and at J to 5 bases, leaving 3 bases not matched to a gene. The CDR3 is made up of 13 amino acids. The DNA of the CDR3 is TGTGCCAGCGCTAGCGGGATAACCGGGGAGCTGTTTTTT. It encodes CASASGITGELFF.

This clone was counted between two and nine times. The J gene is TRBJ2-7, the V gene TRBV11-1; the match to TRBD2 covers 7 bases. The V gene's germline CDR1 is SGHAT and CDR2 FQDESV (reference sequence). V gave up 5 bases and J gave up 2 bases; unmatched junction bases: 6. The CDR3 consists of 14 residues. Here the CDR3 DNA reads TGTGCCAGCAGCCTGACTAGCTTACCCTACGAGCAGTACTTC. It codes for CASSLTSLPYEQYF.

This clone was seen just once. The chain uses TRBV14 and TRBJ2-2; TRBD2 is a possible D gene (6 bases). In germline, CDR1 is SGHDN, CDR2 FVKESK. CDR3 length: 14 residues. V gave up 7 bases and J gave up 4 bases, with 13 bases separating them. The CDR3 here is CASTKGGLTGELFF. The CDR3 DNA sequence: TGTGCCAGCACCAAGGGAGGCCTCACCGGGGAGCTGTTTTTT.

Here the CDR3 reads CATKVGTGIDEQFF. The CDR3 DNA follows: TGTGCCACCAAGGTGGGGACAGGGATTGATGAGCAGTTCTTC. This chain joins TRBV15 and TRBJ2-1, with 9 bases aligning to TRBD1. Germline lookup yields CDR1 LNHNV and CDR2 YYDKDF (reference sequence). Germline trimming cut 7 bases from V and 8 bases from J; bases unmatched to any gene: 9. CDR3 length: 14 residues.

This chain connects TRBV7-3 to TRBJ2-3, with D possibly being TRBD2 (5 bases). This CDR3 has 14 amino acids. V was pared by 6 bases and J by 2 bases, with 12 bases between. CDR1 SGHTA and CDR2 FQGTGA come from the germline V gene. CDR3 in DNA: TGTGCCAGCAGGAGAGGGCGGAACACAGATACGCAGTATTTT. It encodes CASRRGRNTDTQYF.